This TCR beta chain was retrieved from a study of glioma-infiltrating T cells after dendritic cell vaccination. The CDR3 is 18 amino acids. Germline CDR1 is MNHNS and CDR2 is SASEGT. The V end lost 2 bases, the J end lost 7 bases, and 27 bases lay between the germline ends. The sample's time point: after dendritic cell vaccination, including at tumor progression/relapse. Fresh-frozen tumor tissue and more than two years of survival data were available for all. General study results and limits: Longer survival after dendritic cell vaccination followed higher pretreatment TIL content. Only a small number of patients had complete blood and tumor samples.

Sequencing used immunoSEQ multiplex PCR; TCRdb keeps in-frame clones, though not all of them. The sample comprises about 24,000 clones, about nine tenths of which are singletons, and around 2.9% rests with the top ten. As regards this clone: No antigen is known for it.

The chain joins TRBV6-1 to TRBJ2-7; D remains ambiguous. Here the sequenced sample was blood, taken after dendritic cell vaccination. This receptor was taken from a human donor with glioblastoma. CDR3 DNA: TGTGCCAGCAGTGAAACGATCGAGCCGGGTCTTAACCTACGGGAGCAGTACTTC. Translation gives CASSETIEPGLNLREQYF.